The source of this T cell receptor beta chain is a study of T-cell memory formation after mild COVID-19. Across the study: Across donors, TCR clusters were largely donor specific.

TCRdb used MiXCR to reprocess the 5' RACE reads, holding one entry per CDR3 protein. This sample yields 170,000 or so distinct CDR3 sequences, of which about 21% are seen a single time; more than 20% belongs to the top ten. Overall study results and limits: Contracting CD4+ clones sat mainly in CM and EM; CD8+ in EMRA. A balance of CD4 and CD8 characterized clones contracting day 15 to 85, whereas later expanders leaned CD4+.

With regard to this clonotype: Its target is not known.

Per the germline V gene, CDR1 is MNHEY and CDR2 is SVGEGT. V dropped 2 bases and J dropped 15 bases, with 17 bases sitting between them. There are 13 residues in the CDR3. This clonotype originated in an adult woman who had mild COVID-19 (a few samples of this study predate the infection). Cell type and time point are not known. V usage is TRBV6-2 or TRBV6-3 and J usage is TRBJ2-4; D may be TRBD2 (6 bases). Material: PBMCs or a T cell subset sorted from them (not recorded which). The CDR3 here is CASSYGEADRPYF. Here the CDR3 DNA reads TGTGCCAGCAGTTACGGGGAGGCAGATCGTCCGTACTTC.